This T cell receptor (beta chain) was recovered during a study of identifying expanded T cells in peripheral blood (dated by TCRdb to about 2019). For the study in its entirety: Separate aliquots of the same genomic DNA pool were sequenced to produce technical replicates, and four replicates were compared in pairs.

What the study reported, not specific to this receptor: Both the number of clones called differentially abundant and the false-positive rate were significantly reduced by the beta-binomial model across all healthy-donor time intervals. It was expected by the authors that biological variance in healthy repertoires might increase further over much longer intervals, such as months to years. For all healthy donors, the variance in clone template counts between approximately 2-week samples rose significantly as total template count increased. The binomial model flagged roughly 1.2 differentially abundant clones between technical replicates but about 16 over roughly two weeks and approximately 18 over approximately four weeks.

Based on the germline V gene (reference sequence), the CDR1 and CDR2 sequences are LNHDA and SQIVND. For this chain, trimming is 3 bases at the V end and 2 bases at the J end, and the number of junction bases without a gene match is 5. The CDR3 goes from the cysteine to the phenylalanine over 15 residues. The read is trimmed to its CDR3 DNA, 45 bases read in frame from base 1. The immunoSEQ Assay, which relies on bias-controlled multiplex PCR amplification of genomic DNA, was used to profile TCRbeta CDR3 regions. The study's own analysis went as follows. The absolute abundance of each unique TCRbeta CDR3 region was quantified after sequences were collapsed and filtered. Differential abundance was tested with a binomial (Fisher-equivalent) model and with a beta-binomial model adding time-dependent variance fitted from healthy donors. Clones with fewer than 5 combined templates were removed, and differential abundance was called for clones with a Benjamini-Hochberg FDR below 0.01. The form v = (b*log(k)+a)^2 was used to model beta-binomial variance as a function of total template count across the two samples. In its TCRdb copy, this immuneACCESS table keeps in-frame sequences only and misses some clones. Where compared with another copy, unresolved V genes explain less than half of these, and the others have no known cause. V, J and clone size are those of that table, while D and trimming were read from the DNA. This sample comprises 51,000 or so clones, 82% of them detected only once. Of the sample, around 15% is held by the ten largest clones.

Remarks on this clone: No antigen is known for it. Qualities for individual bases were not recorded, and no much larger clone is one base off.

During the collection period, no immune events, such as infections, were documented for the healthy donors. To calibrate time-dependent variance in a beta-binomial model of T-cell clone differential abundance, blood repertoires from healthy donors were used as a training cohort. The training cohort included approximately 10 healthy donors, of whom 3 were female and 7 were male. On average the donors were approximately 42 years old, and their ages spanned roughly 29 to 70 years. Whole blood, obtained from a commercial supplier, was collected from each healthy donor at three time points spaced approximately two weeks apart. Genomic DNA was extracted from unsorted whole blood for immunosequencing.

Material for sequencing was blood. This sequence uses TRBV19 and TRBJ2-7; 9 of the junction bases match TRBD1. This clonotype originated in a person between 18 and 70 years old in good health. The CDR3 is CASSMGQGSTYEQYF. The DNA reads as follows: TGTGCCAGTAGTATGGGACAGGGTTCGACCTACGAGCAGTACTTC.